This entry describes one TCR beta chain. Its antigen is undetermined. The sample comes from a study of cytomegalovirus exposure and HLA in healthy donors. Study-wide results and caveats: For presence/absence analyses, sequencing depth was assumed to be roughly uniform across donors. Most sequenced TCRs were rare (though some public TCRs occurred in many donors).

V lost 1 base and J lost 9, with 14 bases in between. Germline V CDR1 and CDR2: SGHNT, YYREEE (reference sequence). This CDR3 is 14 amino acids long. PCR was performed using 60 Vbeta and 13 Jbeta primers. Clones were sequenced by immunoSEQ multiplex PCR, and TCRdb holds only the in-frame ones, with some missing. This table holds about 190,000 clones, 82% found once. The specimen sequenced was PBMCs. The V and J genes are TRBV5-4 and TRBJ2-1, with D possibly matching TRBD2 (6 bases). The sequence was collected from a woman younger than 30 in good health and CMV-seronegative. The CDR3 region is CASSLSGGRSEQFF. CDR3 sequence (DNA): TGTGCCAGCAGCTTGTCCGGGGGTCGGAGTGAGCAGTTCTTC.